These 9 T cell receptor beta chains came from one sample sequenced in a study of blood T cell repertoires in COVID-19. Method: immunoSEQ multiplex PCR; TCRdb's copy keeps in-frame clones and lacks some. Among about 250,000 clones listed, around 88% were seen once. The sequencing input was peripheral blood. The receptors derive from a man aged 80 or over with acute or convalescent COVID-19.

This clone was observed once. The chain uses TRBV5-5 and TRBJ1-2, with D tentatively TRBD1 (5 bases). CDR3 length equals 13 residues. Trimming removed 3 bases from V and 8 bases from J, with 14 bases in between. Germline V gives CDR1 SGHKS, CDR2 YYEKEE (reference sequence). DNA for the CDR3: TGTGCCAGCAGCTCCGACAGTCTGAGGGGCTACACCTTC. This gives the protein CASSSDSLRGYTF.

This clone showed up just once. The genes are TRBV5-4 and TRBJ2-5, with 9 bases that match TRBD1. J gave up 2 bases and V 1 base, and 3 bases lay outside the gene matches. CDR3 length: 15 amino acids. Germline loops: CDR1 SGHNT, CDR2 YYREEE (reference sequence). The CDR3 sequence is CASSLNRGRQETQYF. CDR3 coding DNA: TGTGCCAGCAGCTTGAACAGGGGGCGGCAAGAGACCCAGTACTTC.

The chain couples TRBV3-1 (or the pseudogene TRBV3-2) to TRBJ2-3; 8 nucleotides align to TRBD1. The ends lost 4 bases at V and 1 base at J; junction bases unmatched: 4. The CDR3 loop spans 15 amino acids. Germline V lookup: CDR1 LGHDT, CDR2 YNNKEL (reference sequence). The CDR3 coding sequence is TGTGCCAGCAGCCTCAGGGGGCCCGGCACAGATACGCAGTATTTT. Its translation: CASSLRGPGTDTQYF.

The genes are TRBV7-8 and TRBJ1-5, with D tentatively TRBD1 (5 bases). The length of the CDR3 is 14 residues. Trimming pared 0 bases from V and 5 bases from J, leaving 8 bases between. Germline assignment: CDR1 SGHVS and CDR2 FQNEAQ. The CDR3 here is CASSLAGLYQPQHF. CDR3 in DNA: TGTGCCAGCAGCTTAGCGGGACTTTATCAGCCCCAGCATTTT.

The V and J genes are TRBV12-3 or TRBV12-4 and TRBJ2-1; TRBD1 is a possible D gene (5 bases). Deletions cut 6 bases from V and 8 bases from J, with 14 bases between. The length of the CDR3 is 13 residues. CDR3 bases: TGTGCCAGCAGAGGGCAGGGTTTTCATGAGCAGTTCTTC. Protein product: CASRGQGFHEQFF.

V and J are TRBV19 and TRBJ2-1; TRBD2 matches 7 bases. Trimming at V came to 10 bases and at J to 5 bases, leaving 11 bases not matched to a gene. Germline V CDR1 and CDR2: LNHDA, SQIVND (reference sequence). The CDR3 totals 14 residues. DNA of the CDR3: TGTGCCACCAGTATTGCGGGAGAACACAATGAGCAGTTCTTC. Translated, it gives CATSIAGEHNEQFF. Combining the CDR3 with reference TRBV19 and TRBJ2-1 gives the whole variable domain DGGITQSPKYLFRKEGQNVTLSCEQNLNHDAMYWYRQDPGQGLRLIYYSQIVNDFQKGDIAEGYSVSREKKESFPLTVTSAQKNPTAFYLCATSIAGEHNEQFFGPGTRLTVL.

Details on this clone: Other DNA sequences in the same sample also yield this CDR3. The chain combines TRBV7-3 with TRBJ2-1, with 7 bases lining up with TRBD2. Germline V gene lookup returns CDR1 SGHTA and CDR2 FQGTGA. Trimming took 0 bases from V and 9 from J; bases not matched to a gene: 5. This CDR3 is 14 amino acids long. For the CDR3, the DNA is TGTGCCAGCAGCTTAACTAGCGGGCGCGGTGAGCAGTTCTTC. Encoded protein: CASSLTSGRGEQFF.

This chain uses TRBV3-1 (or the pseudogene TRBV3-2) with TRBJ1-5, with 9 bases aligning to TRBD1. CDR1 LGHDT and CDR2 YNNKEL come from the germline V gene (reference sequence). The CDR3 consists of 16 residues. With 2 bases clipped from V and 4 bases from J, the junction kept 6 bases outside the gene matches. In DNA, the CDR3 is TGTGCCAGCAGCCAAAACCCAGGACAGGGGAATCAGCCCCAGCATTTT. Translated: CASSQNPGQGNQPQHF.

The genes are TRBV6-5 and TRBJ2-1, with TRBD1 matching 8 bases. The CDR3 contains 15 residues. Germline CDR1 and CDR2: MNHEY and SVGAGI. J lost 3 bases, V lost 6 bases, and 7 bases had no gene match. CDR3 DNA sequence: TGTGCCAGCAGAACCGACAGGGGAAGCTACAATGAGCAGTTCTTC. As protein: CASRTDRGSYNEQFF.